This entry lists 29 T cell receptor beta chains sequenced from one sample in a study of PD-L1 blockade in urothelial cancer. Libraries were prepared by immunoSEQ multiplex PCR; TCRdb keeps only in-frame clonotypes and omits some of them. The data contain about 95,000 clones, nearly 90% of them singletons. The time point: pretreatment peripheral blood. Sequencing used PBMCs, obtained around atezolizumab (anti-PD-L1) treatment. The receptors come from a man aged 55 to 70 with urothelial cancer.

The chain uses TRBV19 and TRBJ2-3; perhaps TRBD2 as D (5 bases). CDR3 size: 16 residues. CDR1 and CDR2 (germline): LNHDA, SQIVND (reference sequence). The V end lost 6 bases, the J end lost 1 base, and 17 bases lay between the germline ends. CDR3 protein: CASSERTGPGTDTQYF. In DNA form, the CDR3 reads TGTGCCAGTAGCGAAAGGACTGGCCCCGGCACAGATACGCAGTATTTT.

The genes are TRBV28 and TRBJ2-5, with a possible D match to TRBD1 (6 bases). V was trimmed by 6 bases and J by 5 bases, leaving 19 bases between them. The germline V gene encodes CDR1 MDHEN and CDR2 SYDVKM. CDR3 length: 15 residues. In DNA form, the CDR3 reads TGTGCCAGCAGCGAGGACAGACCGCCTGGGGAGACCCAGTACTTC. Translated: CASSEDRPPGETQYF.

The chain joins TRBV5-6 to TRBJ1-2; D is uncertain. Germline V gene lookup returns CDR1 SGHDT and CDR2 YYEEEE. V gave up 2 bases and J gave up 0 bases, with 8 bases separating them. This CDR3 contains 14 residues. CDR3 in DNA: TGTGCCAGCAGCTTTGAGGTAGCTAACTATGGCTACACCTTC. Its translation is CASSFEVANYGYTF.

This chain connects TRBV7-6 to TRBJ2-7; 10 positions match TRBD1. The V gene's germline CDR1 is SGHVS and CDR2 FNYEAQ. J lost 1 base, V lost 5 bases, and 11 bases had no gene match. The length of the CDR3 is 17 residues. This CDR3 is CASSPGTGDYSSYEQYF. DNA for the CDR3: TGTGCCAGCAGCCCCGGGACAGGGGACTATTCTTCCTACGAGCAGTACTTC.

The CDR3 nucleotides read TGTGCCAGTAGCGAACAGGGGAGAGGCTATGGCTACACCTTC. Translation gives CASSEQGRGYGYTF. This chain links TRBV19 with TRBJ1-2; 7 nucleotides match TRBD1. Germline V gene lookup returns CDR1 LNHDA and CDR2 SQIVND (reference sequence). The CDR3 extends over 14 amino acids. The J segment lost 4 bases and the V segment lost 6 bases, leaving 8 bases of the junction unmatched.

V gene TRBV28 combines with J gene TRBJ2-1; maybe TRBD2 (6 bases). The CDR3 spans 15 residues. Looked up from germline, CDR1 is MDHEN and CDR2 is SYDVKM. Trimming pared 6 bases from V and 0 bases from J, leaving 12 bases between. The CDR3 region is CASRKGRSSYNEQFF. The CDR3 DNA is TGTGCCAGCAGAAAAGGGAGGAGCTCCTACAATGAGCAGTTCTTC.

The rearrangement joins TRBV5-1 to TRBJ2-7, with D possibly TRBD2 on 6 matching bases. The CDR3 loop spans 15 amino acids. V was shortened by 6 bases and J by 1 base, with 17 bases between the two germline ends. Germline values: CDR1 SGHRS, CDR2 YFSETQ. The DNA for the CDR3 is TGCGCCAGCACGGAGGGACCGCTGTTATCCTACGAGCAGTACTTC. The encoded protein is CASTEGPLLSYEQYF.

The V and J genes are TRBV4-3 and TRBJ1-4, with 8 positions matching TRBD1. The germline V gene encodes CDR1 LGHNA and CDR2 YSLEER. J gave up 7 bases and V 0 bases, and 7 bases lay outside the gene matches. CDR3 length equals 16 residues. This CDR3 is CASSQESGTGGEKLFF. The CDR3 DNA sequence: TGCGCCAGCAGCCAAGAGTCCGGGACAGGAGGTGAAAAACTGTTTTTT.

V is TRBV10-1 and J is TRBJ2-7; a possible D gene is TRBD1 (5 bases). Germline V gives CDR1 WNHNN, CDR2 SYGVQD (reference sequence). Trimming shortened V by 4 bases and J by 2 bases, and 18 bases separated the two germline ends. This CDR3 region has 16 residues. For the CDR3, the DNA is TGCGCCAGCAGTGTGCTACCCGACAGTCCAACCTACGAGCAGTACTTC. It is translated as CASSVLPDSPTYEQYF.

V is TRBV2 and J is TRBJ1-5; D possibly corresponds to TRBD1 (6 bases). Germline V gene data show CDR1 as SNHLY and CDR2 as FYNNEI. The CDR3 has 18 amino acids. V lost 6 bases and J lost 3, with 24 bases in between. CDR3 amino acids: CASSTSGDNFFVNQPQHF. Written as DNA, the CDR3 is TGTGCCAGCAGCACATCCGGGGACAATTTTTTCGTCAATCAGCCCCAGCATTTT.

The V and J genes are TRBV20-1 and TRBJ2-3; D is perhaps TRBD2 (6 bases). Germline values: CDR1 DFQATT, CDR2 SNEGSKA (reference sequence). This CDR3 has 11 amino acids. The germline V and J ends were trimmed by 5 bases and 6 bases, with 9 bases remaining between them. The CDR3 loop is CSALRGDTQYF. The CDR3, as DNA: TGCAGTGCTCTTCGGGGGGATACGCAGTATTTT.

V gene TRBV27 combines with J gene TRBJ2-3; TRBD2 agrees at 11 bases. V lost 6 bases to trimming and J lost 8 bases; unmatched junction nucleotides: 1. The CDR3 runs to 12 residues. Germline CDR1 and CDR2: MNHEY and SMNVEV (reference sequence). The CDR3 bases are TGTGCCAGCAGAGGACTAGCGGGTACGCAGTATTTT. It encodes CASRGLAGTQYF.

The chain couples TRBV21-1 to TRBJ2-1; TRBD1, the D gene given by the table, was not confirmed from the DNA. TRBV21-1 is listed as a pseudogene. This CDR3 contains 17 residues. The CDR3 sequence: CASSKVVDSGSYNEQFF. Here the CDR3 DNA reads TGTGCCAGCAGCAAAGTCGTGGACAGTGGATCCTACAATGAGCAGTTCTTC.

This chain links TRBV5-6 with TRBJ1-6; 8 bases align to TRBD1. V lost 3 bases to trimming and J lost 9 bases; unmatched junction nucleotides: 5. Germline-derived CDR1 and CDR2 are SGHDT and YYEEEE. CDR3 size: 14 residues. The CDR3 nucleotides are TGTGCCAGCAGCTGGAGACAGGGGCGTTCACCCCTCCACTTT. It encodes CASSWRQGRSPLHF.

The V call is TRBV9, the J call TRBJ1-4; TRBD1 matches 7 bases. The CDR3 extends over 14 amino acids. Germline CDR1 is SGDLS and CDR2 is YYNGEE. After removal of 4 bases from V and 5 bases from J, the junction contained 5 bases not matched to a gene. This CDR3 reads CASSSRQGNEKLFF. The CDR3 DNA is TGTGCCAGCAGCTCCCGACAGGGAAATGAAAAACTGTTTTTT. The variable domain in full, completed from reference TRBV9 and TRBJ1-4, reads DSGVTQTPKHLITATGQRVTLRCSPRSGDLSVYWYQQSLDQGLQFLIQYYNGEERAKGNILERFSAQQFPDLHSELNLSSLELGDSALYFCASSSRQGNEKLFFGSGTQLSVL.

CDR3 residues: CASSLYVAGSTDTQYF. In DNA, the CDR3 is TGTGCCAGCAGCTTATATGTAGCGGGGAGCACAGATACGCAGTATTTT. This chain links TRBV7-2 with TRBJ2-3; 8 bases align to TRBD2. J lost 0 bases, V lost 2 bases, and 4 bases had no gene match. CDR1 is SGHTA, CDR2 FQGNSA, per germline. The CDR3 spans 16 residues.

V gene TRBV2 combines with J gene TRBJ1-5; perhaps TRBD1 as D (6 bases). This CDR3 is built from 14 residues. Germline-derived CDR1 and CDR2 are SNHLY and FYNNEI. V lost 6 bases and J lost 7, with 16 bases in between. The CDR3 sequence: CASSPQGRWQPQHF. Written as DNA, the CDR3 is TGTGCCAGCAGCCCACAGGGTCGGTGGCAGCCCCAGCATTTT.

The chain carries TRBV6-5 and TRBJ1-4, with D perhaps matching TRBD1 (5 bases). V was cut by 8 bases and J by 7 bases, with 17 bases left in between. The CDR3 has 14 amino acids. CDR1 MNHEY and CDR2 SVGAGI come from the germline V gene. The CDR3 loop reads CASRGGGLGEKLFF. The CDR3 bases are TGTGCCAGCCGGGGGGGAGGGCTGGGTGAAAAACTGTTTTTT.

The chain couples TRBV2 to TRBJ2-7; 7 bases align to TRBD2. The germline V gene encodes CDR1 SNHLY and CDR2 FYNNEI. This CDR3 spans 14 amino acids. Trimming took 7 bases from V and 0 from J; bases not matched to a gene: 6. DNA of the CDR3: TGTGCCAGCAATGGGGGGGGACTCTCCTACGAGCAGTACTTC. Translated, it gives CASNGGGLSYEQYF.

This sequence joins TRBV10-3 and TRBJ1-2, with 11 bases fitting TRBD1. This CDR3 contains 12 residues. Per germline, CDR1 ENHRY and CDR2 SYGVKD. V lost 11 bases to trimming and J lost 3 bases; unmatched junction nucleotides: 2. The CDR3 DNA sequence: TGTGCCTCGGGACAGGGGGACTATGGCTACACCTTC. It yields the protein CASGQGDYGYTF.

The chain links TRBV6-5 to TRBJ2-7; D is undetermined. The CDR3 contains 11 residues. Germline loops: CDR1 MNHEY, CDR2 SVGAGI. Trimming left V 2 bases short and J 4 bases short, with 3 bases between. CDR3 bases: TGTGCCAGCAGTTACCCGTACGAGCAGTACTTC. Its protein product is CASSYPYEQYF.

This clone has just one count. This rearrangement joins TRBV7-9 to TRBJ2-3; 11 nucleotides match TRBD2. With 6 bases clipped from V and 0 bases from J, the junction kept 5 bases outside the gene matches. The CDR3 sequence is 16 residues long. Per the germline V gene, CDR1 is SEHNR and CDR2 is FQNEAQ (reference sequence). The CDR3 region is CASRGRLAGSTDTQYF. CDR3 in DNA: TGTGCCAGCAGGGGAAGACTAGCGGGGAGCACAGATACGCAGTATTTT.

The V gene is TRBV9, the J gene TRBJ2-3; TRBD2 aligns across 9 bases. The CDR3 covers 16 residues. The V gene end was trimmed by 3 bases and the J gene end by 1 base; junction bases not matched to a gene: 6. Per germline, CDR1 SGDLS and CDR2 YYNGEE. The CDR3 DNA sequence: TGTGCCAGCAGCGAGGGGACTAGCTGGGGCACAGATACGCAGTATTTT. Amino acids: CASSEGTSWGTDTQYF.

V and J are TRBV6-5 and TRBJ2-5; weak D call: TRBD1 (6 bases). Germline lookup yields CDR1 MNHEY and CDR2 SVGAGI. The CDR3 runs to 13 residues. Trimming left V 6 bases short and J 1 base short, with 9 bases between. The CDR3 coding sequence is TGTGCCAGCAGGGGGGCAGTCCAAGAGACCCAGTACTTC. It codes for CASRGAVQETQYF.

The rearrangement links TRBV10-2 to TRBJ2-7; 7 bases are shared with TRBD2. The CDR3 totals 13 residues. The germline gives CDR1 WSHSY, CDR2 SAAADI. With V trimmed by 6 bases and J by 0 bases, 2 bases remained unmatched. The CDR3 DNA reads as TGCGCCAGCAGCGGGGACTACTCCTACGAGCAGTACTTC. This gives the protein CASSGDYSYEQYF.

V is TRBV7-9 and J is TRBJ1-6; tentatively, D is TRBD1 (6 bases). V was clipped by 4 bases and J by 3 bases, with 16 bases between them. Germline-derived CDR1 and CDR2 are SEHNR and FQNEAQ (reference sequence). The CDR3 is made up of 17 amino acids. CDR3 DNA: TGTGCCAGCAGCTCCCGGGCAGGGGATTTCTATAATTCACCCCTCCACTTT. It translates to CASSSRAGDFYNSPLHF. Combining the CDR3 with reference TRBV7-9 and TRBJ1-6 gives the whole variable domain DTGVSQNPRHKITKRGQNVTFRCDPISEHNRLYWYRQTLGQGPEFLTYFQNEAQLEKSRLLSDRFSAERPKGSFSTLEIQRTEQGDSAMYLCASSSRAGDFYNSPLHFGNGTRLTVT.

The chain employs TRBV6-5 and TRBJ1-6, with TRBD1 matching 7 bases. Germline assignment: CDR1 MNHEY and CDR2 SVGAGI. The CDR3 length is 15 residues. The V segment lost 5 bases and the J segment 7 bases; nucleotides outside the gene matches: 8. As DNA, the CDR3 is TGTGCCAGCAGTCGACAGGGTACGAGGAATTCACCCCTCCACTTT. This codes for CASSRQGTRNSPLHF.

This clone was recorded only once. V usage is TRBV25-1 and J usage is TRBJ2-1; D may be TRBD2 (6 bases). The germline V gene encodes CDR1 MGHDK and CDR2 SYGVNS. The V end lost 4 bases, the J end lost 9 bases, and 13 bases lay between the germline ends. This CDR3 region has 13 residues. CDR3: CASSGTTDREQFF. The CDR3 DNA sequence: TGTGCCAGCAGTGGGACTACAGACCGTGAGCAGTTCTTC.

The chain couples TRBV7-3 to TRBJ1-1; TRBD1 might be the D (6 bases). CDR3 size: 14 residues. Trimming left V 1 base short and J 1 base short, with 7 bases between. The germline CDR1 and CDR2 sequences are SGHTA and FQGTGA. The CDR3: CASSLIGGNTEAFF. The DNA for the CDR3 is TGTGCCAGCAGCTTAATAGGGGGGAACACTGAAGCTTTCTTT. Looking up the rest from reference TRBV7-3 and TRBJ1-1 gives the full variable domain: GAGVSQTPSNKVTEKGKYVELRCDPISGHTALYWYRQSLGQGPEFLIYFQGTGAADDSGLPNDRFFAVRPEGSVSTLKIQRTERGDSAVYLCASSLIGGNTEAFFGQGTRLTVV.